This T cell receptor beta chain was found in a study of blood T cell repertoires in COVID-19 (dated by TCRdb to the early 2020s). Looking at the study overall: Samples covering the acute and convalescent phases of COVID-19 were provided by collaborators in the United States, Italy and Spain. The material from the prospective study consisted of cDNA or gDNA derived from T cells, B-cell-depleted T cells, or PBMCs. The dataset comprised deeply sampled blood TCRbeta repertoires from subjects exposed to, actively infected with, or recovered from COVID-19. A freely available public database, intended as a resource for researchers studying the immune response to SARS-CoV-2, is where the repertoires were released. Samples came from the ongoing ImmuneRACE study (first 160 participants) plus 1,254 subjects from 6 global collaborators. A de-identified subject ID, COVID-19 status, age in years and sex were almost always included in the sample metadata. Where HLA class I and class II types were available, the types were taken from metadata supplied by the sample provider, not from assay-based typing. Study-level results and caveats: How much clinical and demographic metadata was included differed by source and by participant, and the metadata was provided uncurated.

Comment on this clone: Its recognized antigen is unknown. No per-base quality is available; no much larger clone lies one base away.

At one collaborating source in Seattle, patients were enrolled during active infection and were followed longitudinally through the course of disease. Collaborating institutions collected whole blood in K2EDTA tubes following their own protocols. Collaborator samples were shipped for TCRbeta analysis as frozen whole blood, isolated PBMCs, or DNA extracted from either sample type. The germline ends are 14 bases apart after V is trimmed by 3 bases and J by 8 bases. From a lookup of the germline V gene, CDR1 and CDR2 are SGHTS and YDEGEE. The CDR3 contains 13 residues, cysteine and phenylalanine counted. The kept DNA is CDR3 alone, 39 bases in frame from the first base. The immunoSEQ Assay, a bias-controlled multiplex PCR, was used to amplify TCRbeta CDR3 regions from genomic DNA. The original methods were these. Within the assay, amplification of reference gene primers was used to estimate how many nucleated cells each sample contained. Sequence reads were collapsed and filtered to measure the absolute abundance of every unique TCRbeta CDR3 rearrangement. Productive Simpson clonality was computed per sample as the square root of Simpson's diversity index over productive rearrangements. In TCRdb, the immuneACCESS table is reduced to in-frame sequences with V and J assigned. These tables do not hold every clone; where another copy was compared, an unresolved V gene accounts for under half, and the others remain unexplained. V, J and clone size were drawn from that table, and D and trimming were deduced from the DNA. A total of about 200,000 clones appear in this sample, nearly 90% of them only once. Of the sample, roughly a sixth falls within the top ten clones.

This chain joins TRBV5-8 to TRBJ1-2, with TRBD1 as a weak D call on 6 bases. The clonotype comes from a man over 45 with COVID-19, enrolled during active disease. The specimen was peripheral blood. The DNA sequence is TGTGCCAGCAGCTCAACAGGGTTTTACGGCTACACCTTC. The resulting protein is CASSSTGFYGYTF.